The clone carrying this T cell receptor beta chain was seen just once. Assay: immunoSEQ multiplex PCR; the TCRdb copy retains only in-frame clones and omits some. The sample records about 660,000 clones, approximately 79% being singletons. This specimen belongs to a study of shared clonotypes between healthy human individuals. CD45RA+ naive and CD45RA-negative memory subsets were separated from CD4+ cells. CDR1 is GTSNPN and CDR2 is SVGIG in the germline V gene (reference sequence). The CDR3 runs 15 residues. The V end was cut by 0 bases, the J end by 10 bases, with 16 bases between. The sequence was obtained from a woman in her 30s in good health. The chain combines TRBV30 with TRBJ1-6; D is perhaps TRBD1 (5 bases). Sample: memory CD4+ T cells sorted from blood. As to subset: CD45RA-negative fraction. The CDR3 protein is CAWSVLGQGRSPLHF. Here the CDR3 DNA reads TGTGCCTGGAGTGTACTAGGGCAGGGAAGATCACCCCTCCACTTT.